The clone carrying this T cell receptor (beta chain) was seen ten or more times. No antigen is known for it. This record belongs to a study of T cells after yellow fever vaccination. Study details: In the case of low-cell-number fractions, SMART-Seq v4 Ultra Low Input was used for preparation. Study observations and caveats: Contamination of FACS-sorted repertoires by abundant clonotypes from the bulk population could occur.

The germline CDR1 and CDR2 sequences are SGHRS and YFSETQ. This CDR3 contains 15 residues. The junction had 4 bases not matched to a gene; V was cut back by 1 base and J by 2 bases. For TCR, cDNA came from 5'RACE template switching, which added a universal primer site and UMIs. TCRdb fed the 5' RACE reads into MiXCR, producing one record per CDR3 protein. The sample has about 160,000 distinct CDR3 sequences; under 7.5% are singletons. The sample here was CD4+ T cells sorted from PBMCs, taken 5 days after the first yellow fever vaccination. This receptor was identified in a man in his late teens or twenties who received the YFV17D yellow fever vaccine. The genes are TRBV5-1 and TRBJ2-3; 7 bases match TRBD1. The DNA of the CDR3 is TGCGCCAGCAGCTTGAAAGACAGGGCCACAGATACGCAGTATTTT. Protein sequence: CASSLKDRATDTQYF. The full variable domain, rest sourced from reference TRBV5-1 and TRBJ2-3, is KAGVTQTPRYLIKTRGQQVTLSCSPISGHRSVSWYQQTPGQGLQFLFEYFSETQRNKGNFPGRFSGRQFSNSRSEMNVSTLELGDSALYLCASSLKDRATDTQYFGPGTRLTVL.